A single sample gave rise to the 20 T cell receptor beta chains below, sequenced in a study of CD8 T cells in Susac syndrome. When the RNA was reverse transcribed, random hexamers were used with an input of roughly 0.5 to 1 ug. TCRdb reprocessed the immunoSEQ multiplex PCR reads with MiXCR, giving one entry per CDR3 protein. Among under 95,000 distinct CDR3 sequences listed, about 93% were seen once. The material sequenced was CD4+ T cells from PBMCs. These receptor sequences come from a human donor with Susac syndrome.

The chain couples TRBV30 to TRBJ1-1, with a tentative D call TRBD1 (5 bases). V lost 2 bases and J 11 bases, leaving 12 bases between the germline ends. Germline V gives CDR1 GTSNPN, CDR2 SVGIG (reference sequence). The CDR3 is made up of 11 amino acids. The CDR3 nucleotides are TGTGCCTGGAGTCAAGGGCAGGGCGCTTTCTTT. Translation gives CAWSQGQGAFF. Combining the CDR3 with reference TRBV30 and TRBJ1-1 gives the whole variable domain SQTIHQWPATLVQPVGSPLSLECTVEGTSNPNLYWYRQAAGRGLQLLFYSVGIGQISSEVPQNLSASRPQDRQFILSSKKLLLSDSGFYLCAWSQGQGAFFGQGTRLTVV.

This clonotype was seen a single time. This rearrangement joins TRBV12-3 or TRBV12-4 to TRBJ2-3, with D tentatively TRBD1 or TRBD2 (6 bases each). Deletions cut 3 bases from V and 0 bases from J, with 10 bases between. The CDR3 totals 15 residues. CDR3: CASSFTGASTDTQYF. CDR3 coding DNA: TGTGCCAGCAGTTTTACGGGGGCTAGCACAGATACGCAGTATTTT.

This clonotype occurred once. V and J are TRBV20-1 and TRBJ1-5; no definite D call. V was cut by 6 bases and J by 7 bases, with 16 bases left in between. The CDR3 spans 13 residues. Germline V gene sequence: CDR1 DFQATT, CDR2 SNEGSKA (reference sequence). CDR3 sequence: CSASIWESQPQHF. CDR3 DNA: TGCAGTGCCTCTATCTGGGAATCGCAGCCCCAGCATTTT.

This chain connects TRBV11-1 to TRBJ1-1; D not resolved. The V gene lost 2 bases and the J gene lost 1 base, with 5 bases spanning the gap. This CDR3 has 13 amino acids. The germline CDR1 and CDR2 sequences are SGHAT and FQDESV (reference sequence). The CDR3 is CASSLKTNTEAFF. CDR3 bases: TGTGCCAGCAGCTTAAAGACGAACACTGAAGCTTTCTTT.

The V call is TRBV3-1, the J call TRBJ2-1; D is uncertain. V was clipped by 3 bases and J by 8 bases, with 14 bases between them. CDR1 is LGHDT, CDR2 YNNKEL, per germline (reference sequence). The CDR3 covers 14 residues. The CDR3 sequence: CASSQGPTADEQFF. For the CDR3, the DNA is TGTGCCAGCAGCCAGGGCCCCACAGCAGATGAGCAGTTCTTC.

The genes are TRBV5-1 and TRBJ2-1, with a weak D call TRBD1 (6 bases). There are 15 residues in the CDR3. V was pared by 0 bases and J by 10 bases, with 17 bases between. From germline, CDR1 is SGHRS and CDR2 YFSETQ. The CDR3 nucleotides read TGCGCCAGCAGCTTGGAGGGCAGGGGATTGGGAGAGCAGTTCTTC. It codes for CASSLEGRGLGEQFF.

The chain is built from TRBV5-1 and TRBJ2-7, with a weak D call TRBD1 (5 bases). CDR3 length: 13 residues. The germline V and J ends were trimmed by 4 bases and 3 bases, with 11 bases remaining between them. Germline lookup yields CDR1 SGHRS and CDR2 YFSETQ. The CDR3 nucleotides are TGCGCCAGCAGCGTTAAAGGGGACTACGAGCAGTACTTC. This sequence encodes CASSVKGDYEQYF.

This rearrangement joins TRBV12-3 or TRBV12-4 to TRBJ2-3; the D is unclear. This CDR3 is 14 amino acids long. Between the trimmed V and J ends, which lost 4 bases and 8 bases, there was a span of 16 bases. For the CDR3, the DNA is TGTGCCAGCAGTTCTCGGACCCGAGGAAGTACGCAGTATTTT. Its protein is CASSSRTRGSTQYF.

The rearrangement links TRBV10-3 to TRBJ1-1; unclear D gene. V lost 0 bases and J 5 bases, leaving 4 bases between the germline ends. The CDR3 has 12 residues. Looked up from germline, CDR1 is ENHRY and CDR2 is SYGVKD. The CDR3 protein is CAISESTTEAFF. CDR3 nucleotide sequence: TGTGCCATCAGTGAGTCCACGACTGAAGCTTTCTTT.

The chain combines TRBV12-3 or TRBV12-4 with TRBJ1-6, with a possible D match to TRBD1 (6 bases). V lost 2 bases and J 8 bases, leaving 13 bases between the germline ends. The CDR3 runs 15 residues. This CDR3 is CASSLWGLQDSPLHF. Written as DNA, the CDR3 is TGTGCCAGCAGTTTATGGGGGCTACAGGATTCACCCCTCCACTTT.

This chain connects TRBV30 to TRBJ1-5, with D hard to call. CDR1 is GTSNPN and CDR2 is SVGIG in the germline V gene (reference sequence). V lost 4 bases to trimming and J lost 5 bases, with 12 bases between them. The CDR3 contains 13 residues. CDR3 nucleotide sequence: TGTGCCTGGAATAGAGGAGCCGATCAGCCCCAGCATTTT. It codes for CAWNRGADQPQHF.

The chain carries TRBV4-1 and TRBJ1-1; tentatively, D is TRBD1 (5 bases). CDR3 length equals 14 residues. Germline assignment: CDR1 MGHRA and CDR2 YSYEKL. Trimming left V 0 bases short and J 10 bases short, with 15 bases between. DNA for the CDR3: TGCGCCAGCAGCCAAGATTCGCGTCTCGGGGGAGCTTTCTTT. Translated, it gives CASSQDSRLGGAFF.

This clonotype was found a few times. The chain recombines TRBV6-2 or TRBV6-3 with TRBJ2-3, with a tentative D call TRBD2 (5 bases). CDR1 is MNHEY and CDR2 is SVGEGT in the germline V gene. V was pared by 5 bases and J by 3 bases, with 18 bases between. CDR3 length equals 16 residues. The CDR3 reads CASSNGRAVRTDTQYF. The DNA of the CDR3 is TGTGCCAGCAGTAACGGTCGAGCGGTAAGGACAGATACGCAGTATTTT.

This rearrangement joins TRBV7-6 to TRBJ1-1; maybe TRBD1 (5 bases). V lost 5 bases and J 3 bases, leaving 13 bases between the germline ends. CDR1 and CDR2 from the germline V gene are SGHVS and FNYEAQ. CDR3 length: 14 amino acids. CDR3 amino acids: CASSPAGGDTEAFF. CDR3 coding DNA: TGTGCCAGCAGCCCCGCCGGGGGGGACACTGAAGCTTTCTTT.

The chain has TRBV19 and TRBJ2-5; either TRBD1 or TRBD2 may supply D (5 bases each). The V and J ends lost 3 bases and 3 bases respectively, with 8 bases between them. The CDR3 is made up of 13 amino acids. The germline V gene has CDR1 LNHDA and CDR2 SQIVND (reference sequence). The CDR3 nucleotides read TGTGCCAGTAGTATGGGGACGGAAGAGACCCAGTACTTC. It is translated as CASSMGTEETQYF.

The CDR3 loop reads CASSLGTGTYNEQFF. CDR3 bases: TGTGCCAGCAGTTTGGGGACAGGTACATACAATGAGCAGTTCTTC. The chain combines TRBV12-3 or TRBV12-4 with TRBJ2-1; 8 bases match TRBD1. Trimming removed 3 bases from V and 4 bases from J; junction bases left unmatched: 5. The CDR3 has 15 amino acids.

CDR3 sequence (DNA): TGTGCCAGCAGTACCGCCGACAGTTACAATGAGCAGTTCTTC. Translation: CASSTADSYNEQFF. V and J are TRBV12-3 or TRBV12-4 and TRBJ2-1, with D perhaps TRBD1 (5 bases). The germline V and J ends were trimmed by 5 bases and 4 bases, with 12 bases remaining between them. This CDR3 region has 14 residues.

The chain employs TRBV29-1 and TRBJ2-1, with 10 bases fitting TRBD1. Germline V gives CDR1 SQVTM, CDR2 ANQGSEA. The CDR3 runs to 12 residues. V shed 8 bases and J 6 bases; nucleotides not matched to a gene: 4. CDR3 region: CSTGQGSNEQFF. Written as DNA, the CDR3 is TGCAGCACGGGACAGGGGAGCAATGAGCAGTTCTTC.

J is TRBJ1-2 and V is TRBV7-2, with TRBD1 matching 10 bases. After removal of 3 bases from V and 6 bases from J, the junction contained 13 bases not matched to a gene. The CDR3 length is 17 residues. Germline V lookup: CDR1 SGHTA, CDR2 FQGNSA. CDR3 sequence (DNA): TGTGCCAGCAGCTTTCTTTTACCAGGGACAGGGGACAATGGCTACACCTTC. Its protein is CASSFLLPGTGDNGYTF.

The V call is TRBV27, the J call TRBJ2-7; D may be TRBD1 (5 bases). The CDR3 length is 14 residues. Trimming pared 3 bases from V and 0 bases from J, leaving 9 bases between. Germline V gene data show CDR1 as MNHEY and CDR2 as SMNVEV (reference sequence). The CDR3 loop is CASSFRVSSYEQYF. CDR3 in DNA: TGTGCCAGCAGTTTCAGGGTTAGCTCCTACGAGCAGTACTTC.